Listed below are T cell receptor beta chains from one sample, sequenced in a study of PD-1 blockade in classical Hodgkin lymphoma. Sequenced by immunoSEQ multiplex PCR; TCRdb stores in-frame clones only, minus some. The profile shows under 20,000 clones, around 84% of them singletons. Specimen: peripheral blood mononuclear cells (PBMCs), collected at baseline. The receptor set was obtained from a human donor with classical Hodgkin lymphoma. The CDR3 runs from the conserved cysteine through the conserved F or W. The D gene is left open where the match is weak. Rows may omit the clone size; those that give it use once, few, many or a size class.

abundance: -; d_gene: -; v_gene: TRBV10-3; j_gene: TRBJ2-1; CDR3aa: CATRQDRNEQFF; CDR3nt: TGTGCCACCCGACAGGACCGCAATGAGCAGTTCTTC
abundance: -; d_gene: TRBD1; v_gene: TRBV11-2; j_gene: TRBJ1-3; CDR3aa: CASNGGQGVPSGNTIYF; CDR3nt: TGTGCCAGCAACGGCGGACAGGGGGTGCCCTCTGGAAACACCATATATTTT
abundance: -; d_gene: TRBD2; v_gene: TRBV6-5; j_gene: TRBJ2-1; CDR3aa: CASGLGLAGYGEQFF; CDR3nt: TGTGCCAGCGGGTTAGGACTAGCGGGGTATGGTGAGCAGTTCTTC
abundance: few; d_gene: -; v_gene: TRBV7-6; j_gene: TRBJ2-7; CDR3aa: CASSSGPGLYEQYF; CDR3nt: TGTGCCAGCAGCTCCGGACCGGGCCTCTACGAGCAGTACTTC
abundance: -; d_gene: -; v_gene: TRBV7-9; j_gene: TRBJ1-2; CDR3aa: CASSLARTSYGYTF; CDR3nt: TGTGCCAGCAGCTTAGCTCGGACGTCCTATGGCTACACCTTC
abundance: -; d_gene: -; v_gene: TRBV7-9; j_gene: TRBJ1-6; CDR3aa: CVGRDTSSYNSPLHF; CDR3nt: TGTGTCGGCCGGGACACGAGCTCCTATAATTCACCCCTCCACTTT
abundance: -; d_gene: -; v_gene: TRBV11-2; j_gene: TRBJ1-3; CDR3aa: CASSPVGRGRNTIYF; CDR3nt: TGTGCCAGCAGCCCCGTTGGTAGGGGCAGAAACACCATATATTTT
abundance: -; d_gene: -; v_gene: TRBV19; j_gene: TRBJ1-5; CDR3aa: CASRDRKNSNQPQHF; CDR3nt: TGTGCCAGTAGAGACAGAAAAAATAGCAATCAGCCCCAGCATTTT
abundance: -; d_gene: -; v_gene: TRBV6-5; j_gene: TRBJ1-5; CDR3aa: CASSPGLRGSQPQHF; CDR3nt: TGTGCCAGCAGCCCCGGCCTGAGGGGAAGTCAGCCCCAGCATTTT
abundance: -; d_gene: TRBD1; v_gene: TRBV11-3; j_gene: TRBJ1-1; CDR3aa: CASSLDRQGGAFF; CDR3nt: TGTGCCAGCAGCTTAGACCGACAGGGAGGAGCTTTCTTT
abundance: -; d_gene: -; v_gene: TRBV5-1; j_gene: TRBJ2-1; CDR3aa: CASSLPGVYNEQFF; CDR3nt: TGCGCCAGCAGCCTTCCGGGAGTATACAATGAGCAGTTCTTC
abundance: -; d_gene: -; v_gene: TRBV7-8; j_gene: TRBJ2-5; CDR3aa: CASSLVGAGRFQETQYF; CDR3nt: TGTGCCAGCAGCTTAGTTGGCGCGGGCAGATTCCAAGAGACCCAGTACTTC
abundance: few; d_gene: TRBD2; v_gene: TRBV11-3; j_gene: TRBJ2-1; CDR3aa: CASSLGGGSGGSYNEQFF; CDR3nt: TGTGCCAGCAGCTTAGGTGGGGGGAGCGGGGGCTCCTACAATGAGCAGTTCTTC
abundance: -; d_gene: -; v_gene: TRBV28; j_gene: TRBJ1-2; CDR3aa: CASSSTGPVTF; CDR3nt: TGTGCCAGCAGTAGCACAGGTCCTGTCACCTTC
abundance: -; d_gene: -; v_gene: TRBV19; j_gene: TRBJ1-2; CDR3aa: CASSMLPGTNYGYTF; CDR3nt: TGTGCCAGTAGTATGCTCCCAGGTACGAACTATGGCTACACCTTC
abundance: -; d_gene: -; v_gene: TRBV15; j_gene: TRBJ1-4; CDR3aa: CATSRDLAANEKLFF; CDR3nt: TGTGCCACCAGCAGAGATTTGGCAGCTAATGAAAAACTGTTTTTT
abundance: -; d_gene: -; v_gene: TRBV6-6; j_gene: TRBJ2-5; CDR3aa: CASSYSGSQETQYF; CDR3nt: TGTGCCAGCAGTTACTCGGGGAGCCAAGAGACCCAGTACTTC
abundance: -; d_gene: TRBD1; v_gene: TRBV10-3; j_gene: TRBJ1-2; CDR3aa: CAIRGTGGYGYTF; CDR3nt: TGTGCCATCAGGGGGACAGGGGGCTATGGCTACACCTTC
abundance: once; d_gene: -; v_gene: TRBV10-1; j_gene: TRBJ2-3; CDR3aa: CASRGGGGITDTQYF; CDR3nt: TGCGCCAGCAGGGGAGGTGGGGGTATCACAGATACGCAGTATTTT
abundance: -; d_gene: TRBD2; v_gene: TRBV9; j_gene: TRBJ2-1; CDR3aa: CASTTSGGASNEQFF; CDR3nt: TGTGCCAGCACCACTAGCGGGGGGGCCTCGAATGAGCAGTTCTTC
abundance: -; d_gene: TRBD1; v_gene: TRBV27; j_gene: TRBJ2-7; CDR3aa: CASSPGTGGYEQYF; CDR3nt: TGTGCCAGCAGTCCCGGGACAGGGGGCTACGAGCAGTACTTC
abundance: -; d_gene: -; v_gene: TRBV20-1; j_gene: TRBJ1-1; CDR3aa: CSGSPNTEAFF; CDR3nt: TGCAGTGGGTCCCCGAACACTGAAGCTTTCTTT
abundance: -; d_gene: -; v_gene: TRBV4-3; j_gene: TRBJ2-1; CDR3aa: CASSQGVGSEQFF; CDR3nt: TGCGCCAGCAGCCAAGGGGTGGGCAGTGAGCAGTTCTTC
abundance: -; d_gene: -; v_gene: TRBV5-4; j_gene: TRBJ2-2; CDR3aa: CASSLGRGLKTGELFF; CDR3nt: TGTGCCAGCAGCTTGGGTCGGGGGCTGAAGACCGGGGAGCTGTTTTTT
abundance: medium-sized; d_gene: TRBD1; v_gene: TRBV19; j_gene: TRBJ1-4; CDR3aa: CASTRQGDEKLFF; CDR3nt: TGTGCCAGTACGAGACAGGGGGACGAAAAACTGTTTTTT
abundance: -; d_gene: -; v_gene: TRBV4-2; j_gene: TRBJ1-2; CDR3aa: CASSQGPRGGLYYGYTF; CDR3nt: TGTGCCAGCAGCCAAGGCCCCCGGGGGGGGCTCTACTATGGCTACACCTTC
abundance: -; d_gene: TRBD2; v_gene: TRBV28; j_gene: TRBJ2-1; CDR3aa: CASRGQRGGFDEQFF; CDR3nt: TGTGCCAGCAGGGGACAGCGGGGGGGCTTCGATGAGCAGTTCTTC
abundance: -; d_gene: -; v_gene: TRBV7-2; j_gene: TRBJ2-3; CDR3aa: CASSFYGEGADTQYF; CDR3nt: TGTGCCAGCAGCTTCTACGGTGAGGGCGCAGATACGCAGTATTTT
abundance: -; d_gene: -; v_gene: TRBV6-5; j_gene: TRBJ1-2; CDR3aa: CASSDQYGYTF; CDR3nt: TGTGCCAGCAGTGACCAATATGGCTACACCTTC
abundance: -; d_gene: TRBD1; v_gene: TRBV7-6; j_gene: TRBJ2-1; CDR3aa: CASTARLTGPDNEQFF; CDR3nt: TGTGCCAGCACCGCAAGGTTGACAGGGCCCGACAATGAGCAGTTCTTC
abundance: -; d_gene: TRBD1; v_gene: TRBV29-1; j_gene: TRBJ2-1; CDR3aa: CSVETGFDNEQFF; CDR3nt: TGCAGCGTAGAGACAGGGTTCGACAATGAGCAGTTCTTC
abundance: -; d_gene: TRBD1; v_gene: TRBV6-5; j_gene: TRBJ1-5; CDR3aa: CASSYLGGGQPQHF; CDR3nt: TGTGCCAGCAGTTACTTAGGGGGCGGTCAGCCCCAGCATTTT
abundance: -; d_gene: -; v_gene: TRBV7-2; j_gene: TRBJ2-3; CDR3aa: CASKERLSTDTQYF; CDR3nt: TGTGCCAGCAAGGAACGACTAAGCACAGATACGCAGTATTTT
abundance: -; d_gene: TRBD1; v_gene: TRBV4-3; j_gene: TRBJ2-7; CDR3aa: CASSQDAGQGAYEQYF; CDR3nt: TGCGCCAGCAGCCAAGATGCGGGACAGGGAGCCTACGAGCAGTACTTC
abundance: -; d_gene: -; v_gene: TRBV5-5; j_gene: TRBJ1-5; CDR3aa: CASSLTPRGDSNQPQHF; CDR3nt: TGTGCCAGCAGCCTGACCCCAAGGGGGGATAGCAATCAGCCCCAGCATTTT
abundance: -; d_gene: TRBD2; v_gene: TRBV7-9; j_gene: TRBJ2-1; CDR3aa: CASSQTSGEYNEQFF; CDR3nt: TGTGCCAGCAGCCAAACTAGCGGGGAATACAATGAGCAGTTCTTC
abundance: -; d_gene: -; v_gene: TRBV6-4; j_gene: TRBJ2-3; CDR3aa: CASSAGTSTDTQYF; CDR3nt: TGTGCCAGCAGTGCCGGGACTAGCACAGATACGCAGTATTTT
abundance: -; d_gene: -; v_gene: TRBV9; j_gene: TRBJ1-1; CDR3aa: CASSPSGGADTEAFF; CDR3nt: TGTGCCAGCAGCCCCTCCGGGGGAGCGGACACTGAAGCTTTCTTT
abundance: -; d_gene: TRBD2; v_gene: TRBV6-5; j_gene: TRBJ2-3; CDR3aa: CASTRGGSADTQYF; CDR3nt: TGTGCCAGCACTCGGGGGGGGTCGGCAGATACGCAGTATTTT
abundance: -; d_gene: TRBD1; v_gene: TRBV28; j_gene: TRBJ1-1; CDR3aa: CASSLLAGGNTEAFF; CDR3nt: TGTGCCAGCAGTTTATTGGCAGGGGGAAACACTGAAGCTTTCTTT
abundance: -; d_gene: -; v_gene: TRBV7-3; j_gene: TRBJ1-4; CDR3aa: CASSEGTASKLFF; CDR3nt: TGTGCCAGCAGCGAGGGAACGGCGAGCAAACTGTTTTTT
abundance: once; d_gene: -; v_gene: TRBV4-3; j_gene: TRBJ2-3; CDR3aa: CASSQERRTTDTQYF; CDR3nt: TGCGCCAGCAGCCAAGAGAGGCGGACCACAGATACGCAGTATTTT
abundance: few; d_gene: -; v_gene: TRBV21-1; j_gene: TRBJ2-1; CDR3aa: CASSKRQGLVF; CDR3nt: TGTGCCAGCAGCAAGAGACAGGGGCTAGTCTTC
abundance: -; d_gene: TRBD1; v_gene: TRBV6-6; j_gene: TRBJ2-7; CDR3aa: CASSPLDRVYVEQYF; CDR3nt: TGTGCCAGCAGTCCCCTGGACAGGGTGTACGTCGAGCAGTACTTC
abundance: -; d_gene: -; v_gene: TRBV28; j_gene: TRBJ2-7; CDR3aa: CASLSAGDHEQYF; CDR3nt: TGTGCCTCTCTCTCGGCAGGGGACCACGAGCAGTACTTC
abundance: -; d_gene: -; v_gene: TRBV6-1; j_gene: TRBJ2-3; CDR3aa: CASSLDTDTQYF; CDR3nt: TGTGCCAGCAGCCTTGACACAGATACGCAGTATTTT
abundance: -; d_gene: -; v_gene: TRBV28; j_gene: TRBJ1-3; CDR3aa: CASRTTALSGNTIYF; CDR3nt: TGTGCCAGCAGAACAACTGCCCTCTCTGGAAACACCATATATTTT
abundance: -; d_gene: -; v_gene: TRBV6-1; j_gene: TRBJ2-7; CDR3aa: CASIGTGLYEQYF; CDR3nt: TGTGCCAGCATCGGGACTGGCCTTTACGAGCAGTACTTC